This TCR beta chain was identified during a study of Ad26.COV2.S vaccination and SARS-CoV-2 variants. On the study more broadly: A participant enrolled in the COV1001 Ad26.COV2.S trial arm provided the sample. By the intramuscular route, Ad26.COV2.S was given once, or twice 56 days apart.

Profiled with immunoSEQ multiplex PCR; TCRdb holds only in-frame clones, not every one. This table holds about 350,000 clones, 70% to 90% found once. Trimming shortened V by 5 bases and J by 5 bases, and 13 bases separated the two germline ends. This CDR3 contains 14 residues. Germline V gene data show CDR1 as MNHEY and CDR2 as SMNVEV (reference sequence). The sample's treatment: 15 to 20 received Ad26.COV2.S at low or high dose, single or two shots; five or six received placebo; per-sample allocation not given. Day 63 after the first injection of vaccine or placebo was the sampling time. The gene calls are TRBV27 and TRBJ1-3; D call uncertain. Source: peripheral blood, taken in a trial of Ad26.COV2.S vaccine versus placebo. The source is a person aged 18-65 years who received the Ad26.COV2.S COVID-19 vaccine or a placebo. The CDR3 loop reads CASSPQAARNTIYF. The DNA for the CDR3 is TGTGCCAGCAGTCCCCAGGCAGCTAGAAACACCATATATTTT.